This is a list of T cell receptor beta chains from one sample in a study of control samples from healthy donors and cancer patients. The protocol was immunoSEQ multiplex PCR, while the TCRdb copy is restricted to in-frame clones and leaves out a portion. The sample has tens of thousands of clones, more than 70% seen once. What was sequenced was PBMCs. These receptors were obtained from an older woman with head and neck cancer. Both conserved end residues are part of each CDR3. D genes are given only for firm matches. Size is omitted from some rows. Given values are once, few, many or a class for expanded clones.

j_gene,v_gene,abundance,d_gene,CDR3aa,CDR3nt
TRBJ1-1,TRBV27,NA,NA,CASSRQLNTEAFF,TGTGCCAGCAGTAGACAATTGAACACTGAAGCTTTCTTT
TRBJ1-2,TRBV27,NA,TRBD1,CASSHSPQGASGYTF,TGTGCCAGCAGTCATTCCCCACAGGGGGCGAGTGGCTACACCTTC
TRBJ2-7,TRBV5-4,NA,NA,CASSLGAAASYEQYF,TGTGCCAGCAGCTTGGGGGCCGCCGCGAGCTACGAGCAGTACTTC
TRBJ2-1,TRBV19,NA,TRBD2,CASSTRTSGRAGNEQFF,TGTGCCAGTAGTACCCGGACTAGCGGGAGGGCCGGCAATGAGCAGTTCTTC
TRBJ1-5,TRBV7-8,once,NA,CASSLGKPWVNSNQPQHF,TGTGCCAGCAGCTTAGGGAAACCGTGGGTCAATAGCAATCAGCCCCAGCATTTT
TRBJ1-1,TRBV6-5,NA,TRBD1,CASLGQGVRAFF,TGTGCCAGCCTGGGGCAGGGGGTCCGAGCTTTCTTT
TRBJ1-1,TRBV5-4,NA,NA,CASSLAWGMNTEAFF,TGTGCCAGCAGCTTGGCCTGGGGCATGAACACTGAAGCTTTCTTT
TRBJ1-5,TRBV10-3,NA,NA,CAISDSFGGQPQHF,TGTGCCATCAGTGACAGCTTCGGGGGTCAGCCCCAGCATTTT
TRBJ2-1,TRBV27,few,NA,CASSVGGDEQFF,TGTGCCAGCAGTGTTGGGGGCGATGAGCAGTTCTTC
TRBJ1-1,TRBV9,once,NA,CASSVEDTGLNTEAFF,TGTGCCAGCAGCGTAGAGGACACGGGATTGAACACTGAAGCTTTCTTT
TRBJ2-7,TRBV5-1,NA,TRBD2,CASRGDYTSYEQYF,TGCGCCAGCAGGGGGGACTACACATCCTACGAGCAGTACTTC
TRBJ2-5,TRBV18,NA,NA,CASSQGSAETQYF,TGTGCCAGCTCACAGGGTTCGGCGGAGACCCAGTACTTC
TRBJ1-4,TRBV9,NA,NA,CASSPRGGAEKLFF,TGTGCCAGCAGCCCGAGGGGGGGGGCTGAAAAACTGTTTTTT
TRBJ1-2,TRBV27,NA,NA,CASSLSGFDYGYTF,TGTGCCAGCAGTTTATCGGGGTTTGACTATGGCTACACCTTC
TRBJ2-3,TRBV11-2,once,NA,CASSPNVQTDTQYF,TGTGCCAGCAGCCCAAACGTTCAAACAGATACGCAGTATTTT
TRBJ1-1,TRBV12-3/TRBV12-4,once,NA,CASSLVGSTEAFF,TGTGCCAGCAGTTTGGTAGGCAGCACTGAAGCTTTCTTT